What follows is one TCR beta chain and its context. This entry comes from a study of blood T cell repertoires in COVID-19. Sequenced by immunoSEQ multiplex PCR; TCRdb stores in-frame clones only, minus some. In the table there are approximately 52,000 clones, around 91% of which are singletons. Germline CDR1 reads ENHRY; CDR2 reads SYGVKD. Trimming cost V 10 bases and J 3 bases; bases outside gene matches: 11. The CDR3 extends over 16 amino acids. This sequence originates from a human donor in a cohort sampled during active COVID-19. The J gene is TRBJ2-5, the V gene TRBV10-3; 13 bases match TRBD2. Sequenced: peripheral blood. CDR3 sequence: CATLPGLAGSEETQYF. CDR3 nucleotide sequence: TGTGCCACCTTACCGGGACTAGCGGGATCGGAAGAGACCCAGTACTTC.